The 30 T cell receptor beta chains below come from one sample, sequenced in a study of T cells after yellow fever vaccination (dated by TCRdb to about 2019). Receptor libraries were prepared by 5' RACE. The instrument given in TCRdb is Illumina HiSeq 2500. TCRdb reprocessed the public reads (quality trimming at Q25 with fastp, clone calling with MiXCR) and kept in-frame beta chains. Identical CDR3 proteins give one entry, which carries the most common genes and DNA. Here the sample has roughly 150,000 distinct CDR3 sequences; around 7.3% occur a single time. 2.5% to 3% of the sample is taken by the ten largest. Taken with the paper, the label for treatment or condition translates to: live attenuated yellow fever vaccine strain. Sequencing was performed on CD4+ T cells sorted from PBMCs, taken 5 to 6 days after the first yellow fever vaccination. Receptors originate from a man aged 18 to 35 who received the YFV17D yellow fever vaccine.

This clonotype occurred many times. The V call is TRBV12-3 or TRBV12-4, the J call TRBJ2-7; the match to TRBD1 covers 7 bases. The V segment lost 5 bases and the J segment 6 bases; nucleotides outside the gene matches: 7. This CDR3 has 13 amino acids. The DNA for the CDR3 is TGTGCCAGCAGTCTGGGGACAGAGGCCGAGCAGTACGTC. Residues: CASSLGTEAEQYV.

This clonotype was observed many times. The V call is TRBV5-1, the J call TRBJ1-2; unclear D gene. Germline V CDR1 and CDR2: SGHRS, YFSETQ. The CDR3 totals 13 residues. V was pared by 1 base and J by 7 bases, with 11 bases between. CDR3: CASSLRAEGGYTF. For the CDR3, the DNA is TGCGCCAGCAGCTTGCGAGCCGAGGGTGGCTACACCTTC.

The chain joins TRBV11-1 to TRBJ2-3, with 9 bases fitting TRBD2. V trimming: 2 bases; J trimming: 5 bases; junction bases outside the gene matches: 8. CDR1 is SGHAT, CDR2 FQDESV, per germline (reference sequence). The length of the CDR3 is 16 residues. The CDR3 coding sequence is TGTGCCAGCAGCTTAAGGCTAGCGGGGAAGAAAGATACGCAGTATTTT. As protein: CASSLRLAGKKDTQYF.

The table lists this clonotype with many counts. The rearrangement uses TRBV6-2 or TRBV6-3 and TRBJ2-1; D possibly corresponds to TRBD2 (7 bases). Trimming removed 5 bases at V and 5 bases at J, with 16 bases between. The germline CDR1 and CDR2 sequences are MNHEY and SVGEGT. The CDR3 runs to 15 residues. The CDR3 DNA reads as TGTGCCAGCAGTCCACTCGGGGGGCGACACAATGAGCAGTTCTTC. It specifies CASSPLGGRHNEQFF.

This clonotype appeared many times. This rearrangement joins TRBV6-6 to TRBJ2-7; 8 nucleotides match TRBD2. Trimming cost V 7 bases and J 3 bases; bases outside gene matches: 5. This CDR3 region has 13 residues. CDR1 is MNHNY, CDR2 SVGAGI, per germline (reference sequence). The CDR3 reads CASNRGGDYEQYF. CDR3 nucleotide sequence: TGTGCCAGCAACCGGGGGGGGGACTACGAGCAGTACTTC.

This clonotype was observed a few times. V is TRBV27 and J is TRBJ2-7; 7 positions match TRBD1. The trim removed 11 bases at V and 2 bases at J, leaving 12 bases unmatched. The CDR3 totals 14 residues. Germline V gene data show CDR1 as MNHEY and CDR2 as SMNVEV (reference sequence). The CDR3 loop reads CARQGGEVTYEQYF. The CDR3 nucleotides read TGTGCCCGGCAAGGGGGCGAAGTTACCTACGAGCAGTACTTC.

This clonotype occurred many times. V is TRBV7-2 and J is TRBJ1-5; unclear D gene. The germline V gene has CDR1 SGHTA and CDR2 FQGNSA. The ends were cut back, 1 base at V and 6 bases at J, with 4 bases in the middle. This CDR3 is built from 12 residues. CDR3 in DNA: TGTGCCAGCAGCTTAGTGGGTCAGCCCCAGCATTTT. Translating it yields CASSLVGQPQHF.

V is TRBV18 and J is TRBJ2-5; D may match TRBD1 or TRBD2 (5 bases each). The length of the CDR3 is 15 residues. V was clipped by 4 bases and J by 1 base, with 13 bases between them. Germline-derived CDR1 and CDR2 are KGHSH and LQKENI. In DNA, the CDR3 is TGTGCCAGCTCACTCCCGGGACGTCCCCAAGAGACCCAGTACTTC. Residues: CASSLPGRPQETQYF.

In this sample, this clonotype turned up a few times. This chain uses TRBV6-2 or TRBV6-3 with TRBJ1-1, with D tentatively TRBD1 (6 bases). CDR1 is MNHEY and CDR2 is SVGEGT in the germline V gene. This CDR3 is 17 amino acids long. The germline V and J ends were trimmed by 7 bases and 1 base, with 22 bases remaining between them. The CDR3 DNA sequence: TGTGCCAGCATCCACAAGACTGGAGGGGGGAAGAACACTGAAGCTTTCTTT. This codes for CASIHKTGGGKNTEAFF.

The CDR3 nucleotides are TGTGCCAGCAGGGGACGACTAGCGGGGGACAATGAGCAGTTCTTC. Amino acids: CASRGRLAGDNEQFF. This sequence joins TRBV7-9 and TRBJ2-1; 12 bases align to TRBD2. Trimming took 6 bases from V and 5 from J; bases not matched to a gene: 5. The CDR3 consists of 15 residues. Germline V CDR1 and CDR2: SEHNR, FQNEAQ (reference sequence).

This clonotype was observed at least ten times. The genes are TRBV6-5 and TRBJ2-1, with D possibly being TRBD2 (5 bases). V dropped 0 bases and J dropped 8 bases, with 11 bases sitting between them. CDR1 and CDR2 from the germline V gene are MNHEY and SVGAGI. The CDR3 is 14 amino acids. The CDR3 loop reads CASSYSLAQDEQFF. The DNA of the CDR3 is TGTGCCAGCAGTTACTCGCTAGCCCAGGATGAGCAGTTCTTC.

This clonotype was counted many times. V usage is TRBV2 and J usage is TRBJ2-1; no firm D call. This CDR3 is 14 amino acids long. Germline V gene lookup returns CDR1 SNHLY and CDR2 FYNNEI. The V gene lost 3 bases and the J gene lost 2 bases, with 8 bases spanning the gap. The chain's CDR3 is CASSDAAPYNEQFF. CDR3 coding DNA: TGTGCCAGCAGTGATGCGGCCCCCTACAATGAGCAGTTCTTC.

This clonotype was counted ten times or more. The genes are TRBV20-1 and TRBJ2-7, with 7 bases lining up with TRBD1. CDR3 length equals 15 residues. Per germline, CDR1 DFQATT and CDR2 SNEGSKA (reference sequence). Trimming cost V 5 bases and J 0 bases; bases outside gene matches: 10. CDR3 sequence reads: CSAQTSGQSSYEQYF. DNA of the CDR3: TGCAGTGCTCAAACCTCGGGACAGAGCTCCTACGAGCAGTACTTC.

This clonotype has at least ten counts. The V and J genes are TRBV6-1 and TRBJ1-6; 7 bases align to TRBD1. Germline V lookup: CDR1 MNHNS, CDR2 SASEGT. Trimming at V came to 6 bases and at J to 0 bases, leaving 2 bases not matched to a gene. CDR3 length: 15 residues. CDR3 amino acids: CASRDRSSYNSPLHF. The CDR3 bases are TGTGCCAGCAGGGACAGGAGCTCCTATAATTCACCCCTCCACTTT.

The sample holds many counts of this clonotype. The J gene is TRBJ2-3, the V gene TRBV4-3; 8 positions agree with TRBD2. The CDR3 consists of 14 residues. The V gene end was trimmed by 5 bases and the J gene end by 5 bases; junction bases not matched to a gene: 6. Germline V gene lookup returns CDR1 LGHNA and CDR2 YSLEER. This chain's CDR3 is CASSFRGGQDTQYF. CDR3 DNA sequence: TGCGCCAGCAGCTTCCGGGGGGGCCAAGATACGCAGTATTTT.

This clonotype occurred many times. The CDR3 is CSAPGTGQREAFF. CDR3 nucleotide sequence: TGCAGTGCACCCGGGACAGGGCAACGTGAAGCTTTCTTT. V usage is TRBV20-1 and J usage is TRBJ1-1; 9 positions agree with TRBD1. CDR3 size: 13 residues. Trimming removed 6 bases from V and 7 bases from J; junction bases left unmatched: 9. Germline V gives CDR1 DFQATT, CDR2 SNEGSKA (reference sequence).

This clonotype was seen at least ten times. The chain has TRBV5-1 and TRBJ2-1; D uncertain. The V end was cut by 1 base, the J end by 7 bases, with 9 bases between. CDR1 and CDR2 from the germline V gene are SGHRS and YFSETQ. CDR3 length: 13 amino acids. The CDR3: CASSLPEPNEQFF. DNA of the CDR3: TGCGCCAGCAGCTTGCCGGAACCTAATGAGCAGTTCTTC.

This clonotype was observed many times. The V and J genes are TRBV27 and TRBJ2-1; 9 bases agree with TRBD2. Germline CDR1 reads MNHEY; CDR2 reads SMNVEV (reference sequence). The CDR3 sequence is 16 residues long. V was clipped by 5 bases and J by 8 bases; unmatched bases: 13. DNA of the CDR3: TGTGCCAGCAGTCCAAGAGGGGCTAGCGGGGCCCATGAGCAGTTCTTC. It specifies CASSPRGASGAHEQFF.

This clonotype was detected only a few times. The chain couples TRBV20-1 to TRBJ2-2, with D possibly matching TRBD2 (7 bases). Per the germline V gene, CDR1 is DFQATT and CDR2 is SNEGSKA (reference sequence). The CDR3 runs 16 residues. Trimming took 3 bases from V and 3 from J, leaving 17 bases between them. CDR3 amino acids: CSARVGGRRDTGELFF. CDR3 in DNA: TGCAGTGCTAGGGTCGGGGGGCGACGTGACACCGGGGAGCTGTTTTTT.

This clonotype was seen a handful of times. The chain joins TRBV20-1 to TRBJ2-5; D perhaps matches TRBD1 (6 bases). CDR1 is DFQATT and CDR2 is SNEGSKA in the germline V gene (reference sequence). Trimming shortened V by 6 bases and J by 2 bases, and 16 bases separated the two germline ends. The CDR3 length is 14 residues. The chain's CDR3 is CSARQAMLQETQYF. The DNA for the CDR3 is TGCAGTGCGAGACAGGCGATGTTACAAGAGACCCAGTACTTC.

Here the CDR3 reads CASSLTGFSYEQYV. CDR3 coding DNA: TGTGCCAGCTCACTCACAGGTTTCTCCTACGAGCAGTACGTC. The gene calls are TRBV18 and TRBJ2-7; tentatively, D is TRBD1 (5 bases). CDR1 and CDR2 (germline): KGHSH, LQKENI. CDR3 size: 14 residues. With 4 bases removed from V and 0 bases from J, the gap between germline ends came to 10 bases.

On this clonotype: A much larger clone sits a single nucleotide away, making a read error possible. The chain uses TRBV6-2 or TRBV6-3 and TRBJ2-3; D unresolved. Trimming took off 0 bases at V and 10 bases at J, with 8 bases between the two ends. CDR3 length equals 12 residues. The germline CDR1 and CDR2 sequences are MNHEY and SVGEGT. CDR3 region: CASSYSLRAQYF. CDR3 bases: TGTGCCAGCAGTTACTCCCTTAGGGCGCAGTATTTT.

This clonotype showed up just a few times. The V call is TRBV9, the J call TRBJ1-4; 7 positions match TRBD1. Germline CDR1 reads SGDLS; CDR2 reads YYNGEE. With V trimmed by 4 bases and J by 8 bases, 11 bases remained unmatched. The CDR3 is made up of 15 amino acids. Written as DNA, the CDR3 is TGTGCCAGCAGCTCCACGTGGGGCAGGGGGGAAAAACTGTTTTTT. Translated: CASSSTWGRGEKLFF.

This clonotype occurred once. The CDR3 reads CASSPRGHPYGNEQYV. For the CDR3, the DNA is TGTGCCAGCAGCCCAAGGGGACATCCTTATGGGAACGAGCAGTACGTC. This chain connects TRBV7-2 to TRBJ2-7; tentatively, D is TRBD1 (6 bases). CDR1 is SGHTA, CDR2 FQGNSA, per germline. V lost 5 bases, J lost 5 bases, and 22 bases lay in between. The CDR3 runs to 16 residues.

The rearrangement uses TRBV9 and TRBJ2-2; D is ambiguous. Trimming shortened V by 4 bases and J by 4 bases, and 11 bases separated the two germline ends. Germline loops: CDR1 SGDLS, CDR2 YYNGEE. This CDR3 is built from 14 residues. The CDR3 sequence is CASSPGPSTGELFF. The CDR3 bases are TGTGCCAGCAGCCCCGGCCCGTCCACCGGGGAGCTGTTTTTT.

This chain joins TRBV28 and TRBJ1-2; no clear D. This CDR3 comprises 10 residues. V was clipped by 6 bases and J by 8 bases, with 7 bases between them. The V gene's germline CDR1 is MDHEN and CDR2 SYDVKM. The CDR3 sequence: CASRRFGYTF. For the CDR3, the DNA is TGTGCCAGCAGACGTTTCGGCTACACCTTC.

At least ten counts were recorded for this clonotype. The CDR3 DNA reads TGCAGTGCTCGTAGAGGCCAGGGGATCACAGATACGCAGTATTTT. Translating gives CSARRGQGITDTQYF. This chain connects TRBV20-1 to TRBJ2-3, with D perhaps matching TRBD1 (6 bases). CDR3 size: 15 residues. V lost 5 bases to trimming and J lost 2 bases, with 17 bases between them. Per germline, CDR1 DFQATT and CDR2 SNEGSKA (reference sequence).

This clonotype was picked up many times. V and J are TRBV7-2 and TRBJ1-5; no clear D. The germline V gene has CDR1 SGHTA and CDR2 FQGNSA. The CDR3 is made up of 15 amino acids. V was shortened by 1 base and J by 1 base, with 8 bases between the two germline ends. DNA of the CDR3: TGTGCCAGCAGCTTAGAGGGCTCAAGCAATCAGCCCCAGCATTTT. Translation: CASSLEGSSNQPQHF.

This clonotype was picked up a small number of times. The gene calls are TRBV18 and TRBJ2-1; TRBD1 aligns across 8 bases. This CDR3 is 15 amino acids long. Germline assignment: CDR1 KGHSH and CDR2 LQKENI. The trim removed 3 bases at V and 5 bases at J, leaving 6 bases unmatched. The CDR3: CASSPPGGKNNEQFF. CDR3 nucleotides: TGTGCCAGCTCACCCCCAGGGGGCAAGAACAATGAGCAGTTCTTC.

This clonotype was picked up a small number of times. The genes are TRBV2 and TRBJ1-1; TRBD1 aligns across 7 bases. CDR1 and CDR2 (germline): SNHLY, FYNNEI. The CDR3 has 14 residues. With V trimmed by 5 bases and J by 1 base, 4 bases remained unmatched. The CDR3 spells CASSRTGPNTEAFF. The CDR3, as DNA: TGTGCCAGCAGTCGGACAGGCCCGAACACTGAAGCTTTCTTT.